What follows are 6 T cell receptor beta chains derived from one specimen sequenced in a study of PD-1 blockade in classical Hodgkin lymphoma. The sample's time point: cycle 4 day 1 (C4D1), after around six weeks of nivolumab. Each patient relapsed following autologous stem cell transplantation, and prior brentuximab vedotin exposure differed. Clones were read by immunoSEQ multiplex PCR, and TCRdb kept only the in-frame ones, dropping some. The sample carries about 64,000 clones, about 89% recorded once. The sequencing here drew on peripheral blood mononuclear cells (PBMCs), taken before the fourth cycle of nivolumab. All receptors come from a human donor with classical Hodgkin lymphoma.

The rearrangement joins TRBV7-6 to TRBJ1-1; 9 bases are a match to TRBD1. The CDR3 is 15 amino acids. Germline V gene data show CDR1 as SGHVS and CDR2 as FNYEAQ. Losses at the gene ends were 3 bases for V and 5 bases for J; bases not matched to a gene: 7. In DNA, the CDR3 is TGTGCCAGCAGCTTGGAGGGACAGGGAAGAACTGAAGCTTTCTTT. Translation: CASSLEGQGRTEAFF.

The chain links TRBV7-9 to TRBJ1-1; possible D gene TRBD1, 5 bases. CDR3 size: 12 residues. Deletions cut 5 bases from V and 7 bases from J, with 11 bases between. In germline, CDR1 is SEHNR, CDR2 FQNEAQ (reference sequence). CDR3 sequence: CASSATGNEAFF. Written as DNA, the CDR3 is TGTGCCAGCAGCGCTACAGGAAATGAAGCTTTCTTT.

V is TRBV7-9 and J is TRBJ1-2; D not certain. V lost 1 base and J lost 8, with 23 bases in between. Germline assignment: CDR1 SEHNR and CDR2 FQNEAQ (reference sequence). The length of the CDR3 is 17 residues. The CDR3 protein is CASSLESGCQKRRGYTF. CDR3 coding DNA: TGTGCCAGCAGCTTAGAGTCAGGATGCCAAAAACGGAGGGGCTACACCTTC.

The rearrangement links TRBV29-1 to TRBJ2-7; 8 bases match TRBD2. The CDR3 is 13 amino acids. With V trimmed by 1 base and J by 2 bases, 1 base remained unmatched. Germline V gives CDR1 SQVTM, CDR2 ANQGSEA. CDR3 DNA sequence: TGCAGCGTTGAAGGCGGGGGGACCTACGAGCAGTACTTC. Its translation is CSVEGGGTYEQYF.

The V and J genes are TRBV19 and TRBJ1-5, with 12 nucleotides matching TRBD1. Germline V gene data show CDR1 as LNHDA and CDR2 as SQIVND (reference sequence). J lost 6 bases, V lost 5 bases, and 8 bases had no gene match. This CDR3 region has 16 residues. CDR3 in amino acids: CASSPPGTGGTQPQHF. CDR3 DNA: TGTGCCAGTAGTCCCCCCGGGACAGGGGGCACTCAGCCCCAGCATTTT.

A single count supports this clone. The chain recombines TRBV5-3 with TRBJ1-4; D remains ambiguous. TRBV5-3 is an open reading frame whose function is uncertain. CDR3 length: 15 amino acids. Deletions cut 5 bases from V and 0 bases from J, with 11 bases between. The CDR3 is CARRAASTTNEKLFF. CDR3 bases: TGTGCCAGAAGGGCAGCATCTACAACTAATGAAAAACTGTTTTTT.